One sample yielded the 4 T cell receptor beta chains listed below, sequenced in a study of T cell responses to AZD1222 COVID-19 vaccine (dated by TCRdb to about 2021). The meaning of the sample's time point label: baseline before first vaccination. The sample's treatment or condition label, in plain terms: meningococcal conjugate vaccine given as trial control. Library creation used the immunoSEQ multiplex PCR assay. In TCRdb, the immuneACCESS table is reduced to in-frame sequences with V and J assigned. These tables do not hold every clone; where another copy was compared, an unresolved V gene accounts for under half, and the others remain unexplained. Recorded for this sample are 130,000 to 150,000 clones; just over 90% of them occurred a single time. The ten largest clones take up approximately 2.9% of the sample. Here the sequenced sample was peripheral blood, taken on day 0 of MenACWY control vaccination. The receptors shown here come from an adult in good health.

The rearrangement joins TRBV27 to TRBJ2-7, with TRBD1 matching over 8 bases. Germline V gives CDR1 MNHEY, CDR2 SMNVEV (reference sequence). V shed 5 bases, J shed 4 bases, and the junction held 4 bases outside the gene matches. This CDR3 has 13 residues. CDR3 amino acids: CASSRGQEYEQYF. CDR3 DNA sequence: TGTGCCAGCAGTAGGGGACAGGAGTACGAGCAGTACTTC.

The CDR3, as DNA: TGTGCCAGTTCGACAGGGAAGAGCAATCAGCCCCAGCATTTT. Translation gives CASSTGKSNQPQHF. The chain employs TRBV19 and TRBJ1-5, with 7 bases that match TRBD1. J was trimmed by 1 base and V by 8 bases; bases with no gene match: 5. Germline V gene sequence: CDR1 LNHDA, CDR2 SQIVND (reference sequence). The CDR3 consists of 14 residues.

The rearrangement uses TRBV27 and TRBJ1-6, with D uncertain. Germline CDR1 MNHEY, CDR2 SMNVEV (reference sequence). The CDR3 loop spans 14 amino acids. Between the trimmed V and J ends, which lost 3 bases and 7 bases, there was a span of 10 bases. The DNA of the CDR3 is TGTGCCAGCAGTTTCCAGCCTGGGAATTCACCCCTCCACTTT. Encoded protein: CASSFQPGNSPLHF.

This clone was observed a handful of times. The CDR3 spells CASSFAGGQPQHF. For the CDR3, the DNA is TGTGCCAGCAGCTTTGCAGGGGGTCAGCCCCAGCATTTT. This chain connects TRBV7-8 to TRBJ1-5; 7 nucleotides agree with TRBD1. From germline, CDR1 is SGHVS and CDR2 FQNEAQ. V was clipped by 3 bases and J by 6 bases; unmatched bases: 2. The CDR3 runs to 13 residues.